A single sample is the source of the 13 T cell receptor beta chains below, sequenced in a study of OX40 agonist ivuxolimab in advanced cancers. Libraries were prepared by immunoSEQ multiplex PCR; TCRdb keeps only in-frame clonotypes and omits some of them. The data hold fewer than 45,000 clones, with about 90% observed a single time. Sequenced here: CD4+ or CD8+ T cells sorted from blood, sampled in a trial of the OX40 agonist ivuxolimab. The origin of the receptors is an adult with an advanced solid tumor such as melanoma, head and neck, liver or kidney cancer.

The chain uses TRBV10-3 and TRBJ2-7, with 10 bases identical to TRBD1. CDR1 and CDR2 (germline): ENHRY, SYGVKD. J was trimmed by 4 bases and V by 6 bases; bases with no gene match: 9. The CDR3 length is 15 residues. The CDR3: CAIRGDRGGIYEQYF. CDR3 nucleotides: TGTGCCATCAGGGGGGACAGGGGAGGGATATACGAGCAGTACTTC.

The rearrangement joins TRBV11-1 to TRBJ1-2; a possible D gene is TRBD1 (6 bases). The CDR3 has 13 amino acids. CDR1 and CDR2 (germline): SGHAT, FQDESV (reference sequence). V was cut by 1 base and J by 8 bases, with 11 bases left in between. This CDR3 reads CASSLEGVYGYTF. The CDR3 DNA reads as TGTGCCAGCAGCTTAGAGGGGGTCTACGGCTACACCTTC.

The J gene is TRBJ2-6, the V gene TRBV18; 8 bases match TRBD2. The J segment lost 4 bases and the V segment lost 3 bases, leaving 8 bases of the junction unmatched. This CDR3 comprises 17 residues. From germline, CDR1 is KGHSH and CDR2 LQKENI. Here the CDR3 reads CASSPMSAGVGANVLTF. CDR3 nucleotides: TGTGCCAGCTCACCCATGTCAGCGGGAGTAGGGGCCAACGTCCTGACTTTC.

The rearrangement joins TRBV10-3 to TRBJ2-4; D is undetermined. Germline V gene lookup returns CDR1 ENHRY and CDR2 SYGVKD. V was shortened by 2 bases and J by 3 bases, with 5 bases between the two germline ends. CDR3 length equals 13 residues. Here the CDR3 reads CAISEADKNIQYF. The CDR3 region has the DNA TGTGCCATCAGTGAGGCAGACAAAAACATTCAGTACTTC.

This chain uses TRBV10-3 with TRBJ2-3, with 7 bases lining up with TRBD2. CDR1 is ENHRY, CDR2 SYGVKD, per germline. The V gene end was trimmed by 11 bases and the J gene end by 3 bases; junction bases not matched to a gene: 14. This CDR3 is 15 amino acids long. CDR3 DNA: TGTGCCGCGAGTGGCGGGAGCCCTTGGACAGATACGCAGTATTTT. Translation: CAASGGSPWTDTQYF.

This chain uses TRBV6-1 with TRBJ1-2; D possibly corresponds to TRBD1 (6 bases). The V and J ends lost 10 bases and 5 bases respectively, with 11 bases between them. The length of the CDR3 is 11 residues. Looked up from germline, CDR1 is MNHNS and CDR2 is SASEGT. DNA for the CDR3: TGTGCCATCAGGGGCAATTATGGCTACACCTTC. Protein sequence: CAIRGNYGYTF.

J is TRBJ2-1 and V is TRBV5-1, with 8 bases that match TRBD2. Germline V lookup: CDR1 SGHRS, CDR2 YFSETQ. V was pared by 8 bases and J by 4 bases, with 11 bases of the junction left unmatched. This CDR3 has 15 residues. This chain's CDR3 is CASRLSGSVYNEQFF. CDR3 DNA sequence: TGCGCCAGTCGACTGAGCGGGAGCGTTTACAATGAGCAGTTCTTC.

The V gene is TRBV5-1, the J gene TRBJ2-1; TRBD2 agrees at 12 bases. CDR3 length: 13 amino acids. Germline CDR1 SGHRS, CDR2 YFSETQ. The V gene end was trimmed by 6 bases and the J gene end by 10 bases; junction bases not matched to a gene: 5. The CDR3 loop reads CASMLAGGREQFF. CDR3 DNA: TGCGCCAGCATGCTAGCGGGAGGGCGCGAGCAGTTCTTC.

The chain is built from TRBV28 and TRBJ2-7; unclear D gene. From germline, CDR1 is MDHEN and CDR2 SYDVKM. CDR3 length: 11 amino acids. Deletions cut 2 bases from V and 4 bases from J, with 3 bases between. The CDR3 DNA follows: TGTGCCAGCAGTTTAGTATACGAGCAGTACTTC. As protein: CASSLVYEQYF.

The V call is TRBV4-1, the J call TRBJ2-1; tentatively, D is TRBD1 (5 bases). With 1 base removed from V and 8 bases from J, the gap between germline ends came to 21 bases. The CDR3 spans 17 residues. Germline CDR1 MGHRA, CDR2 YSYEKL. The CDR3 coding sequence is TGCGCCAGCAGCCAAGGGAAGGGGTCCTCGACCGGAGATGAGCAGTTCTTC. Its protein product is CASSQGKGSSTGDEQFF.

The chain joins TRBV11-2 to TRBJ2-7; D unresolved. This CDR3 contains 11 residues. Germline V gene data show CDR1 as SGHAT and CDR2 as FQNNGV. V lost 8 bases and J 3 bases, leaving 8 bases between the germline ends. CDR3 sequence (DNA): TGTGCCAGCGGCTCGAGCTACGAGCAGTACTTC. Residues: CASGSSYEQYF.

J is TRBJ1-6 and V is TRBV28; 10 nucleotides agree with TRBD1. Germline loops: CDR1 MDHEN, CDR2 SYDVKM. V trimming: 4 bases; J trimming: 9 bases; junction bases outside the gene matches: 18. The CDR3 extends over 19 amino acids. The CDR3 region is CASSSLRGTGANRSSPLHF. As DNA, the CDR3 is TGTGCCAGCAGTTCCCTCCGAGGGACAGGGGCAAATAGGAGTTCACCCCTCCACTTT.

The V and J genes are TRBV10-1 and TRBJ2-2; no firm D call. The V gene lost 6 bases and the J gene lost 5 bases, with 10 bases spanning the gap. The CDR3 has 13 amino acids. From germline, CDR1 is WNHNN and CDR2 SYGVQD (reference sequence). The chain's CDR3 is CASRPSGTGELFF. For the CDR3, the DNA is TGCGCCAGCAGGCCCAGTGGAACCGGGGAGCTGTTTTTT.